The 32 T cell receptor beta chains in this list originate from one sample, sequenced in a study of early T cells in non-severe SARS-CoV-2 infection. TCRdb passed the 5' RACE reads through MiXCR, listing each CDR3 protein once. Of about 35,000 distinct CDR3 sequences listed, 5.5% to 8% were seen once; the top ten hold about 4%. Sequencing input: whole blood. These receptor sequences come from an adult who was a healthcare worker with PCR-confirmed SARS-CoV-2 infection or an uninfected control (not recorded which).

The rearrangement links TRBV28 to TRBJ2-1, with 8 bases fitting TRBD2. This CDR3 spans 15 amino acids. Germline V gene data show CDR1 as MDHEN and CDR2 as SYDVKM. J lost 8 bases, V lost 3 bases, and 9 bases had no gene match. The CDR3 bases are TGTGCCAGCAGTTTTCAGGGCGGGAGGATCGATGAGCAGTTCTTC. Translated: CASSFQGGRIDEQFF. The full variable domain, its missing parts supplied by reference TRBV28 and TRBJ2-1, is DVKVTQSSRYLVKRTGEKVFLECVQDMDHENMFWYRQDPGLGLRLIYFSYDVKMKEKGDIPEGYSVSREKKERFSLILESASTNQTSMYLCASSFQGGRIDEQFFGPGTRLTVL.

The chain employs TRBV21-1 and TRBJ2-5; TRBD2 reflects the table's D call only, with no check against the DNA. TRBV21-1 is flagged as a pseudogene. The CDR3 consists of 15 residues. For the CDR3, the DNA is TGTGCCAGCAGCACTACTAGCGGGAGGGCCGCGGATGGGTACTTC. Translation: CASSTTSGRAADGYF.

The chain uses TRBV28 and TRBJ2-1; 7 bases are a match to TRBD2. CDR3 size: 15 residues. Losses at the gene ends were 5 bases for V and 6 bases for J; bases not matched to a gene: 10. Germline V gene sequence: CDR1 MDHEN, CDR2 SYDVKM. The CDR3 bases are TGTGCCAGCAGTCCATTAGCGGGCTACATCAATGAGCAGTTCTTC. It specifies CASSPLAGYINEQFF.

This clonotype was observed at least ten times. The chain combines TRBV5-1 with TRBJ2-5; D gene uncertain. The CDR3 runs to 16 residues. The V gene's germline CDR1 is SGHRS and CDR2 YFSETQ. Trimming took off 0 bases at V and 5 bases at J, with 17 bases between the two ends. CDR3 sequence: CASSLDGQLQGETQYF. The CDR3 nucleotides read TGCGCCAGCAGCTTGGATGGGCAGCTCCAAGGGGAGACCCAGTACTTC. Using reference TRBV5-1 and TRBJ2-5 for the parts outside the CDR3, the full variable domain is KAGVTQTPRYLIKTRGQQVTLSCSPISGHRSVSWYQQTPGQGLQFLFEYFSETQRNKGNFPGRFSGRQFSNSRSEMNVSTLELGDSALYLCASSLDGQLQGETQYFGPGTRLLVL.

This clonotype was seen repeatedly, ten times or more. The V and J genes are TRBV30 and TRBJ2-7; 7 bases fit TRBD1. CDR3 length: 13 residues. V lost 5 bases and J lost 4; bases outside the gene matches: 8. CDR1 is GTSNPN, CDR2 SVGIG, per germline (reference sequence). CDR3 in amino acids: CAWRDSGLYEQYF. For the CDR3, the DNA is TGTGCCTGGCGGGACAGCGGTTTATACGAGCAGTACTTC.

This clonotype has at least ten counts. The V call is TRBV12-3 or TRBV12-4, the J call TRBJ2-1; D gene unclear. Trimming shortened V by 6 bases and J by 1 base, and 13 bases separated the two germline ends. The CDR3 totals 15 residues. The CDR3 sequence is CASSRFQGSYNEQFF. The CDR3 DNA is TGTGCCAGCAGCCGTTTTCAAGGTTCCTACAATGAGCAGTTCTTC.

This clonotype has a handful of counts. The V gene is TRBV29-1, the J gene TRBJ2-5; D call uncertain. From germline, CDR1 is SQVTM and CDR2 ANQGSEA. The CDR3 has 13 amino acids. V lost 1 base to trimming and J lost 1 base, with 7 bases between them. DNA for the CDR3: TGCAGCGTTGAAGTGGGGTTCCAAGAGACCCAGTACTTC. This translates into CSVEVGFQETQYF.

This clonotype was found many times. The chain combines TRBV7-9 with TRBJ2-3; weak D call: TRBD2 (6 bases). The CDR3 runs 16 residues. V lost 3 bases to trimming and J lost 9 bases, with 22 bases between them. Germline V lookup: CDR1 SEHNR, CDR2 FQNEAQ (reference sequence). For the CDR3, the DNA is TGTGCCAGCAGCTTTCCCGGGGCGGGGATACGAGAGACGCAGTATTTT. This codes for CASSFPGAGIRETQYF.

At least ten counts were recorded for this clonotype. The V gene is TRBV11-1, the J gene TRBJ2-3; D call uncertain. V lost 3 bases and J lost 6, with 7 bases in between. The CDR3 runs 12 residues. In germline, CDR1 is SGHAT, CDR2 FQDESV (reference sequence). Here the CDR3 DNA reads TGTGCCAGCAGCTTCGCAGCGGATACGCAGTATTTT. The encoded protein is CASSFAADTQYF. Supplemented by reference TRBV11-1 and TRBJ2-3, the full variable domain reads EAEVAQSPRYKITEKSQAVAFWCDPISGHATLYWYRQILGQGPELLVQFQDESVVDDSQLPKDRFSAERLKGVDSTLKIQPAELGDSAMYLCASSFAADTQYFGPGTRLTVL.

CDR3: CASSFGGFGTGELFF. CDR3 coding DNA: TGTGCCAGCAGCTTTGGGGGATTCGGCACCGGGGAGCTGTTTTTT. The chain joins TRBV5-4 to TRBJ2-2, with D perhaps assigned TRBD1 or TRBD2 (5 bases each). The CDR3 has 15 amino acids. Germline V gives CDR1 SGHNT, CDR2 YYREEE (reference sequence). V was clipped by 2 bases and J by 4 bases, with 12 bases between them. Full variable domain (outside the CDR3, taken from reference TRBV5-4 and TRBJ2-2): ETGVTQSPTHLIKTRGQQVTLRCSSQSGHNTVSWYQQALGQGPQFIFQYYREEENGRGNFPPRFSGLQFPNYSSELNVNALELDDSALYLCASSFGGFGTGELFFGEGSRLTVL.

The chain combines TRBV28 with TRBJ2-7; 12 nucleotides align to TRBD1. CDR3 size: 15 residues. After removal of 6 bases from V and 5 bases from J, the junction contained 8 bases not matched to a gene. The V gene's germline CDR1 is MDHEN and CDR2 SYDVKM. The DNA of the CDR3 is TGTGCCAGCAGCGCCCGGGACAGGGGGCTAGACGAGCAGTACTTC. The encoded protein is CASSARDRGLDEQYF.

This clonotype was found many times. The chain joins TRBV6-5 to TRBJ2-1; D assignment may be TRBD1 or TRBD2 (5 bases each). The V gene lost 6 bases and the J gene lost 10 bases, with 13 bases spanning the gap. The CDR3 covers 12 residues. Germline assignment: CDR1 MNHEY and CDR2 SVGAGI. CDR3: CASRGPTGEQFF. The CDR3 coding sequence is TGTGCCAGCAGGGGACCCACGGGGGAGCAGTTCTTC.

This CDR3 reads CASSSSNRADTQYF. The CDR3 DNA sequence: TGTGCCAGCAGCTCGTCTAACAGGGCTGATACGCAGTATTTT. This chain connects TRBV5-4 to TRBJ2-3; perhaps TRBD1 as D (6 bases). The V end was cut by 3 bases, the J end by 6 bases, with 14 bases between. The CDR3 sequence is 14 residues long. Germline-derived CDR1 and CDR2 are SGHNT and YYREEE (reference sequence).

There are a few counts of this clonotype. The rearrangement links TRBV7-9 to TRBJ2-1; a weak D match, TRBD2 (5 bases). V gave up 6 bases and J gave up 3 bases, with 24 bases separating them. The CDR3 has 18 residues. Germline V gene lookup returns CDR1 SEHNR and CDR2 FQNEAQ (reference sequence). CDR3 DNA: TGTGCCAGCAGACCCACAACAACTAGGAGTTCAAGCTACAATGAGCAGTTCTTC. Translation gives CASRPTTTRSSSYNEQFF. Full variable domain (remainder filled in from reference TRBV7-9 and TRBJ2-1): DTGVSQNPRHKITKRGQNVTFRCDPISEHNRLYWYRQTLGQGPEFLTYFQNEAQLEKSRLLSDRFSAERPKGSFSTLEIQRTEQGDSAMYLCASRPTTTRSSSYNEQFFGPGTRLTVL.

This clonotype was detected ten times or more. This chain joins TRBV18 and TRBJ2-1, with 7 bases that match TRBD1. Germline trimming cut 0 bases from V and 12 bases from J; bases unmatched to any gene: 11. This CDR3 has 15 amino acids. The germline CDR1 and CDR2 sequences are KGHSH and LQKENI. CDR3 bases: TGTGCCAGCTCACCACCTCCGGACAGGCCCGGACGGCAGTTCTTC. Its protein product is CASSPPPDRPGRQFF.

The V call is TRBV7-3, the J call TRBJ2-2; TRBD2 matches 9 bases. Germline loops: CDR1 SGHTA, CDR2 FQGTGA. The V and J ends lost 5 bases and 2 bases, in that order; junction bases with no gene match: 15. This CDR3 is 19 amino acids long. The CDR3, as DNA: TGTGCCAGCAGCCCCCGCTTTGATGGCGGGAGGGAAAACACCGGGGAGCTGTTTTTT. Translation: CASSPRFDGGRENTGELFF.

This clonotype occurred many times. The chain couples TRBV12-3 or TRBV12-4 to TRBJ1-5; D gene uncertain. The CDR3 runs 13 residues. The V gene lost 5 bases and the J gene lost 8 bases, with 13 bases spanning the gap. The CDR3 bases are TGTGCCAGCAGTACCGGACGGCGGGAGCCCCAGCATTTT. Protein sequence: CASSTGRREPQHF.

This clonotype was observed many times. The gene calls are TRBV6-6 and TRBJ2-7; TRBD2 agrees at 7 bases. The CDR3 runs 12 residues. In germline, CDR1 is MNHNY, CDR2 SVGAGI (reference sequence). J was trimmed by 2 bases and V by 11 bases; bases with no gene match: 6. The CDR3 region is CAAAGDTYEQYF. The CDR3 DNA reads as TGTGCCGCGGCGGGAGATACCTACGAGCAGTACTTC.

This clonotype was detected only a few times. V is TRBV7-9 and J is TRBJ2-3; D is perhaps TRBD1 (5 bases). The germline V gene encodes CDR1 SEHNR and CDR2 FQNEAQ (reference sequence). The V end was cut by 5 bases, the J end by 5 bases, with 20 bases between. The CDR3 is made up of 16 amino acids. The CDR3 reads CASSPDSVPLQDTQYF. DNA for the CDR3: TGTGCCAGCAGCCCTGACAGTGTGCCCCTCCAAGATACGCAGTATTTT.

This clonotype has ten or more counts. The rearrangement uses TRBV6-6 and TRBJ2-1; D uncertain. Between the trimmed V and J ends, which lost 6 bases and 12 bases, there was a span of 12 bases. Germline V gene sequence: CDR1 MNHNY, CDR2 SVGAGI (reference sequence). This CDR3 region has 11 residues. The CDR3, as DNA: TGTGCCAGCAGCCCCCTAGTTGCGCAGTTCTTC. Translated, it gives CASSPLVAQFF.

This clonotype was seen a few times. This chain links TRBV6-6 with TRBJ2-5, with 8 bases aligning to TRBD2. The CDR3 totals 14 residues. Germline V CDR1 and CDR2: MNHNY, SVGAGI (reference sequence). Unmatched junction bases numbered 4, after V lost 7 bases and J lost 0 bases. The CDR3 spells CASTEREYQETQYF. CDR3 in DNA: TGTGCCAGCACCGAGCGGGAGTACCAAGAGACCCAGTACTTC.

This clonotype was detected ten times or more. The chain employs TRBV13 and TRBJ2-1; D call uncertain. CDR1 is PRHDT and CDR2 is FYEKMQ in the germline V gene (reference sequence). CDR3 length: 16 residues. V dropped 5 bases and J dropped 0 bases, with 14 bases sitting between them. CDR3 bases: TGTGCCAGCAGCATTCTTGGCGGAAGCTCCTACAATGAGCAGTTCTTC. Translated, it gives CASSILGGSSYNEQFF.

V gene TRBV29-1 combines with J gene TRBJ2-6; 10 bases agree with TRBD1. This CDR3 spans 16 amino acids. Germline values: CDR1 SQVTM, CDR2 ANQGSEA. V dropped 4 bases and J dropped 4; count of bases not matched to a gene: 7. This chain's CDR3 is CSVGGQGVKGANVLTF. The CDR3, as DNA: TGCAGCGTTGGAGGACAGGGGGTGAAAGGGGCCAACGTCCTGACTTTC.

The V call is TRBV7-2, the J call TRBJ2-5, with 8 bases matching TRBD1. In germline, CDR1 is SGHTA, CDR2 FQGNSA. The CDR3 totals 15 residues. V lost 5 bases and J lost 1; bases outside the gene matches: 6. The CDR3 coding sequence is TGTGCCAGCAGCCTAAGACAGGGGAGCCAAGAGACCCAGTACTTC. Residues: CASSLRQGSQETQYF.

This clonotype was counted ten times or more. The chain carries TRBV11-2 and TRBJ1-5; D is ambiguous. The germline V gene encodes CDR1 SGHAT and CDR2 FQNNGV. This CDR3 is 14 amino acids long. V lost 0 bases to trimming and J lost 7 bases, with 10 bases between them. This CDR3 is CASSLDRTGQPQHF. DNA for the CDR3: TGTGCCAGCAGCTTAGATAGGACCGGGCAGCCCCAGCATTTT.

This clonotype occurred many times. CDR3 nucleotides: TGTGCCAGCAGTCCCTGGACGGGAGCAGATACGCAGTATTTT. Amino acid sequence: CASSPWTGADTQYF. The chain joins TRBV27 to TRBJ2-3; D might be TRBD2 (6 bases). The CDR3 length is 14 residues. The V gene's germline CDR1 is MNHEY and CDR2 SMNVEV (reference sequence). Trimming cost V 5 bases and J 4 bases, with 13 bases left between them.

This clonotype was observed at least ten times. The rearrangement joins TRBV7-9 to TRBJ2-6; a possible D gene is TRBD1 (6 bases). The CDR3 extends over 15 amino acids. The ends were cut back, 2 bases at V and 3 bases at J, with 8 bases in the middle. Per germline, CDR1 SEHNR and CDR2 FQNEAQ (reference sequence). The CDR3 spells CASSLRTVGANVLTF. CDR3 in DNA: TGTGCCAGCAGCTTAAGGACAGTTGGGGCCAACGTCCTGACTTTC.

This clonotype was picked up many times. The V call is TRBV6-2 or TRBV6-3, the J call TRBJ2-1, with D uncertain. Germline lookup yields CDR1 MNHEY and CDR2 SVGEGT. CDR3 length: 14 residues. Trimming took off 7 bases at V and 0 bases at J, with 10 bases between the two ends. The CDR3 reads CASIGADSYNEQFF. The DNA for the CDR3 is TGTGCCAGCATCGGTGCGGACTCCTACAATGAGCAGTTCTTC.

Many counts were recorded for this clonotype. This chain links TRBV6-5 with TRBJ2-7; 7 bases are shared with TRBD1. The germline gives CDR1 MNHEY, CDR2 SVGAGI. The V segment lost 5 bases and the J segment 0 bases; nucleotides outside the gene matches: 4. CDR3 length: 14 residues. CDR3 bases: TGTGCCAGCAGTCAACAGGGGCTCTCCTACGAGCAGTACTTC. This encodes CASSQQGLSYEQYF.

V gene TRBV5-1 combines with J gene TRBJ1-1, with 7 positions matching TRBD1. V trimming: 4 bases; J trimming: 0 bases; junction bases outside the gene matches: 3. The CDR3 length is 14 residues. Germline V CDR1 and CDR2: SGHRS, YFSETQ. CDR3 nucleotide sequence: TGCGCCAGCAGCCCGACAGGGATGAACACTGAAGCTTTCTTT. This gives the protein CASSPTGMNTEAFF.

There are many counts of this clonotype. The chain combines TRBV11-2 with TRBJ1-6; D not certain. Germline V gene sequence: CDR1 SGHAT, CDR2 FQNNGV. Trimming stripped 1 base from V and 19 bases from J, with 11 bases between. The CDR3 totals 11 residues. Written as DNA, the CDR3 is TGTGCCAGCAGCTTAGGTGACATAGAACACTTT. Its protein is CASSLGDIEHF.

This clonotype showed up many times. The chain couples TRBV7-9 to TRBJ2-6; D uncertain. CDR3 length: 16 amino acids. Trimming cost V 5 bases and J 0 bases, with 11 bases left between them. CDR1 and CDR2 from the germline V gene are SEHNR and FQNEAQ (reference sequence). CDR3 loop: CASSPRLSSGANVLTF. The CDR3 DNA reads TGTGCCAGCAGCCCCCGACTGTCCTCTGGGGCCAACGTCCTGACTTTC.